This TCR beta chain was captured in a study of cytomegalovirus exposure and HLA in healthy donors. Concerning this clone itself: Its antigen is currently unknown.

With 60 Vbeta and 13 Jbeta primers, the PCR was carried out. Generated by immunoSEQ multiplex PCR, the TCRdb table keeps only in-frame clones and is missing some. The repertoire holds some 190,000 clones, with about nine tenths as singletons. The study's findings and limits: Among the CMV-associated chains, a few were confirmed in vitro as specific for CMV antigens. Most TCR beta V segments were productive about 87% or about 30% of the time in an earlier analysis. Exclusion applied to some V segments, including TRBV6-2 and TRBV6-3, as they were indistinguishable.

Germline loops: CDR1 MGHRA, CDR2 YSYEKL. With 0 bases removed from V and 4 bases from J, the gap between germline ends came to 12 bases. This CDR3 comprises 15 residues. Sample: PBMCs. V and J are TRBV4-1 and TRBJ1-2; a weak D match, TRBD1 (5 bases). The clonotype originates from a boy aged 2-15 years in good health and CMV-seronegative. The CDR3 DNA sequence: TGCGCCAGCAGCCAAGAACAGGTTACGGGCTATGGCTACACCTTC. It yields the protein CASSQEQVTGYGYTF.